The 15 T cell receptor beta chains below all came from one sample that was sequenced in a study of cytomegalovirus exposure and HLA in healthy donors. Vbeta (60) and Jbeta (13) primers were used in the PCR. The table came from immunoSEQ multiplex PCR; TCRdb's copy has only in-frame clones and leaves some out. The table shows 75,000 to 100,000 clones, with around 82% occurring only once. Material: PBMCs. These receptors were collected from a man aged 35-49 years in good health and CMV-seronegative.

This chain links TRBV30 with TRBJ2-1, with TRBD2 matching over 7 bases. CDR3 size: 14 residues. The ends lost 0 bases at V and 7 bases at J; junction bases unmatched: 6. CDR1 and CDR2 (germline): GTSNPN, SVGIG (reference sequence). The CDR3 loop is CAWSVSGGSNEQFF. The CDR3, as DNA: TGTGCCTGGAGTGTCTCCGGGGGGTCGAATGAGCAGTTCTTC.

The V and J genes are TRBV7-9 and TRBJ1-4, with 10 bases fitting TRBD1. Trimming removed 5 bases from V and 7 bases from J; junction bases left unmatched: 10. Germline V CDR1 and CDR2: SEHNR, FQNEAQ (reference sequence). This CDR3 is built from 16 residues. CDR3 in amino acids: CASSPRDRGSTEKLFF. CDR3 nucleotides: TGTGCCAGCAGCCCCCGGGACAGGGGATCAACTGAAAAACTGTTTTTT.

The rearrangement uses TRBV14 and TRBJ2-1, with TRBD2 as a possible D gene (6 bases). The CDR3 totals 13 residues. Trimming pared 3 bases from V and 4 bases from J, leaving 7 bases between. Germline V gene lookup returns CDR1 SGHDN and CDR2 FVKESK. CDR3 nucleotides: TGTGCCAGCAGCCACGGACTATACAATGAGCAGTTCTTC. Translating it yields CASSHGLYNEQFF.

CDR3 residues: CASSLGAGGPYNEQFF. DNA of the CDR3: TGTGCCAGCAGTTTAGGGGCGGGAGGGCCTTACAATGAGCAGTTCTTC. This chain links TRBV27 with TRBJ2-1; the match to TRBD2 covers 9 bases. The CDR3 is 16 amino acids. The germline gives CDR1 MNHEY, CDR2 SMNVEV (reference sequence). V lost 2 bases, J lost 4 bases, and 6 bases stayed unmatched.

The V gene is TRBV6-1, the J gene TRBJ2-7, with 8 bases identical to TRBD1. The V and J ends lost 3 bases and 6 bases, in that order; junction bases with no gene match: 4. CDR3 length: 13 residues. Germline V lookup: CDR1 MNHNS, CDR2 SASEGT. The CDR3 protein is CASSEDRAGEQYF. CDR3 bases: TGTGCCAGCAGTGAGGACAGGGCTGGCGAGCAGTACTTC.

The rearrangement joins TRBV5-1 to TRBJ2-7; D perhaps matches TRBD2 (5 bases). Germline values: CDR1 SGHRS, CDR2 YFSETQ. The length of the CDR3 is 18 residues. V was cut by 0 bases and J by 1 base, with 20 bases left in between. The CDR3 loop is CASSLGVIGRLPSYEQYF. The CDR3 DNA reads TGCGCCAGCAGCTTGGGAGTAATAGGCAGACTACCTTCCTACGAGCAGTACTTC.

The rearrangement joins TRBV27 to TRBJ1-5; D is ambiguous. CDR1 is MNHEY, CDR2 SMNVEV, per germline (reference sequence). V shed 4 bases and J shed 3 bases, with 13 bases lying between them. The CDR3 extends over 15 amino acids. The CDR3 region has the DNA TGTGCCAGCAGTTCTGTGTGGGCCCTCAATCAGCCCCAGCATTTT. Translation: CASSSVWALNQPQHF.

The genes are TRBV11-2 and TRBJ2-3; 7 bases are shared with TRBD1. The CDR3 is made up of 17 amino acids. The germline V gene has CDR1 SGHAT and CDR2 FQNNGV. The V gene end was trimmed by 0 bases and the J gene end by 1 base; junction bases not matched to a gene: 7. The CDR3 region is CASSLDYRGLGTDTQYF. The CDR3 nucleotides are TGTGCCAGCAGCTTAGACTACAGGGGATTGGGCACAGATACGCAGTATTTT.

The V gene is TRBV27, the J gene TRBJ2-7; TRBD1 might be the D (5 bases). Germline CDR1 and CDR2: MNHEY and SMNVEV (reference sequence). The CDR3 is made up of 11 amino acids. V was clipped by 4 bases and J by 7 bases, with 8 bases between them. This CDR3 reads CASSSAGEQYF. The CDR3 DNA reads TGTGCCAGCAGTTCGGCAGGGGAGCAGTACTTC.

This clone was detected only once. This rearrangement joins TRBV28 to TRBJ2-2; possibly TRBD1 for D (5 bases). Germline-derived CDR1 and CDR2 are MDHEN and SYDVKM. This CDR3 region has 19 residues. The V end lost 7 bases, the J end lost 0 bases, and 24 bases lay between the germline ends. The CDR3 reads CASIEVQGVPKTNTGELFF. CDR3 coding DNA: TGTGCCAGCATCGAGGTTCAGGGCGTTCCTAAAACGAACACCGGGGAGCTGTTTTTT.

The chain uses TRBV18 and TRBJ2-1, with TRBD2 matching 7 bases. The CDR3 loop spans 16 amino acids. V lost 3 bases to trimming and J lost 2 bases; unmatched junction nucleotides: 7. Per the germline V gene, CDR1 is KGHSH and CDR2 is LQKENI. This chain's CDR3 is CASSPETGGPYNEQFF. The CDR3 DNA reads TGTGCCAGCTCACCTGAAACGGGAGGACCCTACAATGAGCAGTTCTTC.

The chain links TRBV28 to TRBJ2-2; weak D call: TRBD1 (7 bases). The germline V gene encodes CDR1 MDHEN and CDR2 SYDVKM. Between the trimmed V and J ends, which lost 3 bases and 4 bases, there was a span of 15 bases. The CDR3 consists of 16 residues. CDR3 DNA sequence: TGTGCCAGCAGTTTGCTTAGACAGGGAGGCACCGGGGAGCTGTTTTTT. This translates into CASSLLRQGGTGELFF.

This clone has just one count. The chain has TRBV5-6 and TRBJ1-6; 8 bases align to TRBD1. The CDR3 consists of 14 residues. CDR1 and CDR2 (germline): SGHDT, YYEEEE. Unmatched junction bases numbered 6, after V lost 4 bases and J lost 9 bases. CDR3 in DNA: TGTGCCAGCAGCCGACAGGGGCGTAGTTCACCCCTCCACTTT. It translates to CASSRQGRSSPLHF. The variable domain in full, completed from reference TRBV5-6 and TRBJ1-6, reads DAGVTQSPTHLIKTRGQQVTLRCSPKSGHDTVSWYQQALGQGPQFIFQYYEEEERQRGNFPDRFSGHQFPNYSSELNVNALLLGDSALYLCASSRQGRSSPLHFGNGTRLTVT.

The chain recombines TRBV10-2 with TRBJ2-7, with 7 bases aligning to TRBD1. The V and J ends lost 5 bases and 4 bases, in that order; junction bases with no gene match: 8. CDR3 size: 14 residues. Per germline, CDR1 WSHSY and CDR2 SAAADI. The CDR3 nucleotides read TGCGCCAGCAGTCAGAAGGGGGCTAGTTACGAGCAGTACTTC. As protein: CASSQKGASYEQYF.

The chain uses TRBV5-6 and TRBJ1-5, with D uncertain. CDR3 size: 14 residues. Trimming took off 0 bases at V and 6 bases at J, with 10 bases between the two ends. Germline lookup yields CDR1 SGHDT and CDR2 YYEEEE. CDR3 nucleotide sequence: TGTGCCAGCAGCTTGGGCCGGGGAAGTCAGCCCCAGCATTTT. Amino acid sequence: CASSLGRGSQPQHF.